This T cell receptor (beta chain) comes out of a study of blood T cell repertoires in COVID-19. V lost 3 bases, J lost 5 bases, and 7 bases lay in between. The CDR3 spans 13 residues. Profiling relied on immunoSEQ multiplex PCR, and the TCRdb table lists in-frame clones only, not all of them. The data hold over 400,000 clones, with around nine tenths observed a single time. As for this clone: This sample also contains other DNA sequences that code for the same CDR3.

This sequence originates from a woman in her sixties who had recovered from COVID-19. The sample comprised PBMCs or T cells enriched from blood (not recorded which). The gene calls are TRBV12-3 or TRBV12-4 and TRBJ2-2, with D uncertain. The CDR3 DNA follows: TGTGCCAGCAGTTTTCGGCGGACCGGGGAGCTGTTTTTT. Translated, it gives CASSFRRTGELFF.